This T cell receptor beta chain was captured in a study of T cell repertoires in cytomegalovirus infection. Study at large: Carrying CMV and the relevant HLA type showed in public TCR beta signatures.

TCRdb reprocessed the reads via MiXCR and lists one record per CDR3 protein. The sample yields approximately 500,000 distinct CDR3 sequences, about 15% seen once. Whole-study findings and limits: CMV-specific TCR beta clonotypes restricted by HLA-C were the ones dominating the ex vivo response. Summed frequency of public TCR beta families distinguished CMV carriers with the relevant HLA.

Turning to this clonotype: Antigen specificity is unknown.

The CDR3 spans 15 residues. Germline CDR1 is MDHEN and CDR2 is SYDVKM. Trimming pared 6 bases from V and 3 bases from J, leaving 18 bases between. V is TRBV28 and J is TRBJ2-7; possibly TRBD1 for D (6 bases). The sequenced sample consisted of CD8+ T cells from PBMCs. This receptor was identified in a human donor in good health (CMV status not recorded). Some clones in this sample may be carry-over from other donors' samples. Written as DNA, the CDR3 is TGTGCCAGCAGCCCCCCAATGACAGGTTACTACGAGCAGTACTTC. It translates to CASSPPMTGYYEQYF.